This T cell receptor (beta chain) came from a study of blood T cell repertoires in COVID-19. CDR1 SGHRS and CDR2 YFSETQ come from the germline V gene. The CDR3 extends over 15 amino acids. Losses at the gene ends were 6 bases for V and 2 bases for J; bases not matched to a gene: 10. In the original workflow: Amplifying reference gene primers gave estimates of nucleated cell counts. Here immunoSEQ multiplex PCR was the method, and the copy in TCRdb shows in-frame clones only, minus some. For V, J and clone size, that table is used; D and trimming come from the DNA. The table has fewer than 200,000 clones, around 89% seen once.

J is TRBJ2-5 and V is TRBV5-1; the match to TRBD1 covers 7 bases. The receptor was derived from a man aged 45-65 years who had recovered from COVID-19. Specimen: peripheral blood. The CDR3 is CASTYLGQEQETQYF. The CDR3 bases are TGCGCCAGCACCTACTTAGGACAGGAACAAGAGACCCAGTACTTC.